Listed here are 29 T cell receptor beta chains from one sample, sequenced in a study of shared clonotypes between healthy human individuals. Clones were read by immunoSEQ multiplex PCR, and TCRdb kept only the in-frame ones, dropping some. The sample carries some 96,000 clones, more than 45% recorded once. What was sequenced was PBMCs. The receptors were sampled from a woman aged 40 to 55 in good health. Some clones in this sample may be carry-over from other donors' samples.

This rearrangement joins TRBV19 to TRBJ1-2; TRBD1 aligns across 10 bases. The CDR3 is 15 amino acids. Germline V CDR1 and CDR2: LNHDA, SQIVND (reference sequence). Trimming cost V 1 base and J 4 bases; bases outside gene matches: 3. CDR3 nucleotide sequence: TGTGCCAGTAGTATAGCGACAGGGGGCACCTATGGCTACACCTTC. This gives the protein CASSIATGGTYGYTF. The variable domain in full, with the rest retrieved from reference TRBV19 and TRBJ1-2, is DGGITQSPKYLFRKEGQNVTLSCEQNLNHDAMYWYRQDPGQGLRLIYYSQIVNDFQKGDIAEGYSVSREKKESFPLTVTSAQKNPTAFYLCASSIATGGTYGYTFGSGTRLTVV.

This clone has only a few counts. The chain is built from TRBV27 and TRBJ1-5; no reliable D call. The CDR3 has 12 amino acids. V was cut by 5 bases and J by 1 base, with 3 bases left in between. Germline values: CDR1 MNHEY, CDR2 SMNVEV (reference sequence). The CDR3 DNA reads as TGTGCCAGCAGTCGCAGCAATCAGCCCCAGCATTTT. This encodes CASSRSNQPQHF.

In the case of this clone: Possible read error: a much larger clone is one base away. The chain recombines TRBV2 with TRBJ2-5, with D hard to call. This CDR3 has 12 residues. Trimming took 6 bases from V and 0 from J, leaving 5 bases between them. Per the germline V gene, CDR1 is SNHLY and CDR2 is FYNNEI. The CDR3 spells CASSLYQETQYF. Written as DNA, the CDR3 is TGTGCCAGCAGCTTGTACCAAGAGACCCAGTACTTC.

This clone showed up many times. V gene TRBV2 combines with J gene TRBJ1-5; no reliable D call. Trimming stripped 6 bases from V and 2 bases from J, with 11 bases between. Germline CDR1 and CDR2: SNHLY and FYNNEI. This CDR3 is built from 14 residues. Written as DNA, the CDR3 is TGTGCCAGCAGCGCGATAATGGGCAATCAGCCCCAGCATTTT. Protein product: CASSAIMGNQPQHF.

This chain uses TRBV28 with TRBJ2-2; D not certain. From germline, CDR1 is MDHEN and CDR2 SYDVKM. V was pared by 2 bases and J by 3 bases, with 13 bases between. The CDR3 length is 16 residues. DNA for the CDR3: TGTGCCAGCAGTTTAATGTCCACCTTATACACCGGGGAGCTGTTTTTT. Protein: CASSLMSTLYTGELFF.

This clone occurred a few times. CDR3 amino acids: CASSQDTGFQETQYF. CDR3 DNA: TGTGCCAGCAGCCAAGACACGGGCTTCCAAGAGACCCAGTACTTC. V gene TRBV14 combines with J gene TRBJ2-5; D ambiguous. The CDR3 is made up of 15 amino acids. CDR1 and CDR2 (germline): SGHDN, FVKESK. Trimming took 0 bases from V and 1 from J, leaving 9 bases between them.

The chain carries TRBV30 and TRBJ2-7; D unresolved. V lost 0 bases to trimming and J lost 2 bases, with 5 bases between them. Germline CDR1 GTSNPN, CDR2 SVGIG (reference sequence). This CDR3 region has 12 residues. In DNA, the CDR3 is TGTGCCTGGAGTGTACTGGCCTACGAGCAGTACTTC. Its protein product is CAWSVLAYEQYF.

About this clone: A far larger clone is one nucleotide away, so this likely arose from a read error. The chain combines TRBV30 with TRBJ2-3; D assignment may be TRBD1 or TRBD2 (6 bases each). CDR3 length equals 13 residues. V was trimmed by 6 bases and J by 5 bases, leaving 15 bases between them. Germline values: CDR1 GTSNPN, CDR2 SVGIG (reference sequence). CDR3 residues: CACSLGGRDTQYF. DNA for the CDR3: TGTGCCTGTTCCCTCGGGGGCAGAGATACGCAGTATTTT.

The rearrangement uses TRBV30 and TRBJ1-1; D gene unclear. This CDR3 is built from 11 residues. Germline V lookup: CDR1 GTSNPN, CDR2 SVGIG (reference sequence). The V end lost 7 bases, the J end lost 6 bases, and 12 bases lay between the germline ends. The CDR3, as DNA: TGTGCCTTGGCCCTTTTAGCTGAAGCTTTCTTT. This sequence encodes CALALLAEAFF.

Ten or more counts support this clone. The chain recombines TRBV2 with TRBJ1-2, with D hard to call. Trimming shortened V by 1 base and J by 8 bases, and 11 bases separated the two germline ends. Germline V gene data show CDR1 as SNHLY and CDR2 as FYNNEI. The CDR3 has 13 residues. CDR3 sequence reads: CASSEDGGLGYTF. CDR3 in DNA: TGTGCCAGCAGTGAAGACGGCGGGCTAGGCTACACCTTC.

The chain combines TRBV6-6 with TRBJ1-1; TRBD1 is a possible D gene (5 bases). The germline V gene has CDR1 MNHNY and CDR2 SVGAGI (reference sequence). The CDR3 contains 12 residues. V lost 11 bases to trimming and J lost 6 bases, with 16 bases between them. Here the CDR3 reads CAYGAGRSEAFF. CDR3 sequence (DNA): TGTGCCTATGGGGCAGGGCGGTCTGAAGCTTTCTTT.

The chain carries TRBV7-8 and TRBJ2-7, with 8 positions matching TRBD2. Trimming took 5 bases from V and 2 from J; bases not matched to a gene: 5. CDR3 length: 14 amino acids. CDR1 and CDR2 (germline): SGHVS, FQNEAQ. The CDR3 loop reads CASSPGGSTYEQYF. The CDR3 DNA follows: TGTGCCAGCAGCCCGGGGGGGTCGACCTACGAGCAGTACTTC.

The gene calls are TRBV7-8 and TRBJ2-7; D unresolved. In germline, CDR1 is SGHVS, CDR2 FQNEAQ. The CDR3 runs to 12 residues. V was cut by 5 bases and J by 5 bases, with 10 bases left in between. CDR3 bases: TGTGCCAGCAGCCCCCGACTGAACGAGCAGTACTTC. This gives the protein CASSPRLNEQYF.

This clone was seen a handful of times. The genes are TRBV7-2 and TRBJ1-2, with D uncertain. CDR3 length: 14 amino acids. V gave up 2 bases and J gave up 3 bases, with 10 bases separating them. Germline loops: CDR1 SGHTA, CDR2 FQGNSA. In nucleotides, the CDR3 is TGTGCCAGCAGCTTAACACCTCCTGACTATGGCTACACCTTC. This translates into CASSLTPPDYGYTF.

This clone was observed a few times. The CDR3 nucleotides read TGCAGCGTTGACGCGGGAGCGGGCACAGATACGCAGTATTTT. Its translation: CSVDAGAGTDTQYF. The gene calls are TRBV29-1 and TRBJ2-3, with TRBD2 identical over 7 bases. J lost 1 base, V lost 3 bases, and 4 bases had no gene match. CDR3 length: 14 residues. Germline-derived CDR1 and CDR2 are SQVTM and ANQGSEA.

In regard to this clone: With a far larger clone one base away, a read error is the likely cause. The gene calls are TRBV5-5 and TRBJ1-1; D unresolved. The V gene lost 4 bases and the J gene lost 3 bases, with 13 bases spanning the gap. The CDR3 loop spans 14 amino acids. The germline V gene encodes CDR1 SGHKS and CDR2 YYEKEE (reference sequence). The CDR3 DNA is TGTGCCAGCAGCAATATCGTGGTTGACACTGAAGCTTTCTTT. This codes for CASSNIVVDTEAFF.

V and J are TRBV2 and TRBJ2-7, with 8 nucleotides matching TRBD1. CDR3 length: 14 residues. In germline, CDR1 is SNHLY, CDR2 FYNNEI. After removal of 1 base from V and 6 bases from J, the junction contained 5 bases not matched to a gene. The CDR3 DNA sequence: TGTGCCAGCAGTGAAGGGACAGGGATGGCCGAGCAGTACTTC. As protein: CASSEGTGMAEQYF.

The chain carries TRBV7-2 and TRBJ1-2; D may be TRBD1 (6 bases). There are 13 residues in the CDR3. The V end lost 5 bases, the J end lost 5 bases, and 12 bases lay between the germline ends. CDR1 and CDR2 (germline): SGHTA, FQGNSA. CDR3 in amino acids: CASSQDSQYGYTF. As DNA, the CDR3 is TGTGCCAGCAGCCAGGACAGCCAATATGGCTACACCTTC. The full variable domain, rest sourced from reference TRBV7-2 and TRBJ1-2, is GAGVSQSPSNKVTEKGKDVELRCDPISGHTALYWYRQSLGQGLEFLIYFQGNSAPDKSGLPSDRFSAERTGGSVSTLTIQRTQQEDSAVYLCASSQDSQYGYTFGSGTRLTVV.

On this clone: Germline and junction disagree at one end, which may indicate a read error. The chain combines TRBV9 with TRBJ2-1; the match to TRBD1 covers 7 bases. The length of the CDR3 is 14 residues. Germline V gene sequence: CDR1 SGDLS, CDR2 YYNGEE. As DNA, the CDR3 is TGTGCCAGCAGCGGAGGGGGCTCCAACAATGAGCAGTTCTTC. Its translation: CASSGGGSNNEQFF.

This clone was picked up a small number of times. This CDR3 reads CSVEFRYEQYF. The CDR3 bases are TGCAGCGTTGAGTTCCGCTACGAGCAGTACTTC. V and J are TRBV29-1 and TRBJ2-7; the D is unclear. The V end was cut by 3 bases, the J end by 3 bases, with 6 bases between. The CDR3 is 11 residues long. Germline CDR1 is SQVTM and CDR2 is ANQGSEA.

In this sample, this clone turned up many times. This chain uses TRBV4-2 with TRBJ2-1; 14 bases are a match to TRBD2. The junction had 8 bases not matched to a gene; V was cut back by 1 base and J by 9 bases. This CDR3 is built from 17 residues. Per germline, CDR1 LGHNA and CDR2 YNFKEQ. The CDR3 coding sequence is TGTGCCAGCAGCCAAGTCCCCGGGACTAGCGGGAGCGGTGAGCAGTTCTTC. Its protein product is CASSQVPGTSGSGEQFF.

Concerning this clone itself: With only one base between it and a far larger clone, this is likely a read error. The chain uses TRBV5-8 and TRBJ2-7; D not resolved. Trimming cost V 2 bases and J 2 bases, with 2 bases left between them. The CDR3 is 11 amino acids. The germline CDR1 and CDR2 sequences are SGHTS and YDEGEE. For the CDR3, the DNA is TGTGCCAGCAGCTTCGCCTACGAGCAGTACTTC. Its protein is CASSFAYEQYF.

V is TRBV29-1 and J is TRBJ2-3; 11 bases are shared with TRBD2. From germline, CDR1 is SQVTM and CDR2 ANQGSEA. This CDR3 is 16 amino acids long. With V trimmed by 6 bases and J by 0 bases, 8 bases remained unmatched. The CDR3 loop reads CSVGRLAGPSTDTQYF. DNA for the CDR3: TGCAGCGTGGGTCGACTAGCGGGGCCTAGCACAGATACGCAGTATTTT.

With respect to this clone: A much larger clone lies one base from this, so it may be a read error. The chain carries TRBV7-9 and TRBJ2-5; D is perhaps TRBD1 (6 bases). Germline V gives CDR1 SEHNR, CDR2 FQNEAQ (reference sequence). The CDR3 is 14 amino acids. CDR3 DNA: TGTGTCAGCAGCCCCCCCGAGGGGGAAGAGACCCAGTACTTC. Its translation is CVSSPPEGEETQYF. The whole variable domain, filled in from reference TRBV7-9 and TRBJ2-5, reads DTGVSQNPRHKITKRGQNVTFRCDPISEHNRLYWYRQTLGQGPEFLTYFQNEAQLEKSRLLSDRFSAERPKGSFSTLEIQRTEQGDSAMYLCVSSPPEGEETQYFGPGTRLLVL.

The chain recombines TRBV29-1 with TRBJ2-1; 9 bases agree with TRBD2. The germline gives CDR1 SQVTM, CDR2 ANQGSEA. This CDR3 is 16 amino acids long. Trimming at V came to 3 bases and at J to 9 bases, leaving 15 bases not matched to a gene. CDR3 region: CSVEPFGLAGTCEQFF. The CDR3 DNA reads TGCAGCGTTGAGCCGTTTGGGCTAGCGGGAACGTGTGAGCAGTTCTTC.

This clone was detected many times. J is TRBJ2-6 and V is TRBV7-3; D is ambiguous. Deletions cut 2 bases from V and 2 bases from J, with 4 bases between. The germline gives CDR1 SGHTA, CDR2 FQGTGA. The CDR3 length is 14 residues. CDR3 coding DNA: TGTGCCAGCAGCTTATCCCCTGGGGCCAACGTCCTGACTTTC. It translates to CASSLSPGANVLTF.

The chain has TRBV5-1 and TRBJ2-7; no definite D call. The CDR3 has 15 amino acids. CDR1 is SGHRS and CDR2 is YFSETQ in the germline V gene. V was cut by 0 bases and J by 2 bases, with 12 bases left in between. CDR3 coding DNA: TGCGCCAGCAGCTTGGGTTCCGGAAAAACCTACGAGCAGTACTTC. This encodes CASSLGSGKTYEQYF. The full variable domain, rest sourced from reference TRBV5-1 and TRBJ2-7, is KAGVTQTPRYLIKTRGQQVTLSCSPISGHRSVSWYQQTPGQGLQFLFEYFSETQRNKGNFPGRFSGRQFSNSRSEMNVSTLELGDSALYLCASSLGSGKTYEQYFGPGTRLTVT.

The CDR3 DNA reads TGTGCCAGCAGCTTAGTTGGGACAGCATATGGCTACACCTTC. Encoded protein: CASSLVGTAYGYTF. The chain employs TRBV7-9 and TRBJ1-2; TRBD1 matches 7 bases. There are 14 residues in the CDR3. CDR1 and CDR2 from the germline V gene are SEHNR and FQNEAQ (reference sequence). V lost 1 base and J lost 5; bases outside the gene matches: 4. The full variable domain, completed using reference TRBV7-9 and TRBJ1-2, is DTGVSQNPRHKITKRGQNVTFRCDPISEHNRLYWYRQTLGQGPEFLTYFQNEAQLEKSRLLSDRFSAERPKGSFSTLEIQRTEQGDSAMYLCASSLVGTAYGYTFGSGTRLTVV.

The rearrangement joins TRBV10-3 to TRBJ2-5; TRBD2 matches 7 bases. The J call may not be correct, given that the DNA end is closer to TRBJ2-7. The CDR3 loop spans 14 amino acids. The germline gives CDR1 ENHRY, CDR2 SYGVKD. CDR3 protein: CAISEAGEYGEQYF. CDR3 nucleotides: TGTGCCATCAGTGAGGCGGGAGAGTACGGCGAGCAGTACTTC.